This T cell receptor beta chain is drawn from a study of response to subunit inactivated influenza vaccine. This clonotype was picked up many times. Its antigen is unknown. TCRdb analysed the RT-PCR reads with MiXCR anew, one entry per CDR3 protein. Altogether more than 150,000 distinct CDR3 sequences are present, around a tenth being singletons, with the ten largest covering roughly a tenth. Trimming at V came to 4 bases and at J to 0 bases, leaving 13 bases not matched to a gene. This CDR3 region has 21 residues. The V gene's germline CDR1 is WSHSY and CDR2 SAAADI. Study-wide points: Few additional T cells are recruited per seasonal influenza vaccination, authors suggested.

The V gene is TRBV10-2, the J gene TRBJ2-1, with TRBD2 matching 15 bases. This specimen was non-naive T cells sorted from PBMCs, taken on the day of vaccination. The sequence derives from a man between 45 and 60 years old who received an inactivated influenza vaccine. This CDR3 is CASSASGTSGGLLSSYNEQFF. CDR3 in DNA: TGCGCCAGCAGTGCATCCGGGACTAGCGGGGGGCTCCTGAGCTCCTACAATGAGCAGTTCTTC.